This paragraph reports one TCR beta chain. One end of the junction does not line up with germline, which may come from a read error. Germline values: CDR1 SSHAT, CDR2 FNYEAQ (reference sequence). The CDR3 sequence is 17 residues long. This sample stems from a study of blood T cell repertoires in COVID-19. Study-wide background: The cDNA or gDNA used as material had been derived from T cells, B-cell-depleted T cells, or PBMCs.

Generated by immunoSEQ multiplex PCR, the TCRdb table keeps only in-frame clones and is missing some. The sample has fewer than 350,000 clones; more than 75% are singletons. The chain couples TRBV7-7 to TRBJ2-1; 9 nucleotides align to TRBD2. This clonotype originated in an older woman in a cohort exposed to, infected with or recovered from COVID-19 (not recorded which). The specimen sequenced was PBMCs or T cells enriched from blood (not recorded which). CDR3 amino acids: CASSLAISGGAYNEQFF. CDR3 DNA: TGTGCTAGCAGCTTAGCCATTAGCGGGGGAGCCTACAATGAGCAGTTCTTC. Supplemented by reference TRBV7-7 and TRBJ2-1, the full variable domain reads GAGVSQSPRYKVTKRGQDVTLRCDPISSHATLYWYQQALGQGPEFLTYFNYEAQPDKSGLPSDRFSAERPEGSISTLTIQRTEQRDSAMYRCASSLAISGGAYNEQFFGPGTRLTVL.